This is a list of T cell receptor beta chains from one sample in a study of cytomegalovirus exposure and HLA in healthy donors. Some clones are missing from TCRdb's copy, which holds only in-frame ones; the method was immunoSEQ multiplex PCR. The table includes around 150,000 clones, 84% detected once. Sample: PBMCs. The receptors derive from a man aged 25-45 years in good health and CMV-seropositive. Each CDR3 is given with its conserved first and last residue. The D gene is left open where the match is weak. Rows may omit the clone size; those that give it use once, few, many or a size class.

clone_size: NA; cdr3_length: 16; j_call: TRBJ1-1; d_call: NA; v_call: TRBV30; cdr3_aa: CAWSEGRRRMNTEAFF; cdr3_nt: TGTGCCTGGAGTGAAGGGAGGAGGAGGATGAACACTGAAGCTTTCTTT
clone_size: NA; cdr3_length: 13; j_call: TRBJ2-7; d_call: NA; v_call: TRBV15; cdr3_aa: CATSRVDSYEQYF; cdr3_nt: TGTGCCACCAGCAGAGTGGACAGCTACGAGCAGTACTTC
clone_size: NA; cdr3_length: 16; j_call: TRBJ2-7; d_call: TRBD2; v_call: TRBV7-8; cdr3_aa: CASSLENSGVSYEQYF; cdr3_nt: TGTGCCAGCAGCTTAGAGAATAGCGGGGTGAGCTACGAGCAGTACTTC
clone_size: NA; cdr3_length: 15; j_call: TRBJ2-2; d_call: NA; v_call: TRBV6-5; cdr3_aa: CASSLGTAYTGELFF; cdr3_nt: TGTGCCAGCAGCCTCGGAACAGCCTACACCGGGGAGCTGTTTTTT
clone_size: NA; cdr3_length: 16; j_call: TRBJ2-1; d_call: TRBD2; v_call: TRBV5-1; cdr3_aa: CASSEGLAGGYNEQFF; cdr3_nt: TGCGCCAGCAGCGAGGGACTAGCGGGAGGTTACAATGAGCAGTTCTTC
clone_size: once; cdr3_length: 16; j_call: TRBJ2-1; d_call: TRBD2; v_call: TRBV30; cdr3_aa: CAWVGRRREGYNEQFF; cdr3_nt: TGTGCCTGGGTGGGTCGACGGCGGGAGGGCTACAATGAGCAGTTCTTC
clone_size: NA; cdr3_length: 16; j_call: TRBJ1-1; d_call: NA; v_call: TRBV6-1; cdr3_aa: CASSEDPQRGNTEAFF; cdr3_nt: TGTGCCAGCAGTGAAGACCCCCAGCGAGGGAACACTGAAGCTTTCTTT
clone_size: NA; cdr3_length: 12; j_call: TRBJ1-1; d_call: NA; v_call: TRBV11-1; cdr3_aa: CASSLKIGEAFF; cdr3_nt: TGTGCCAGCAGCTTAAAAATCGGGGAAGCTTTCTTT
clone_size: NA; cdr3_length: 15; j_call: TRBJ1-4; d_call: TRBD1; v_call: TRBV28; cdr3_aa: CASSFPGQGEEKLFF; cdr3_nt: TGTGCCAGCAGTTTTCCGGGACAGGGTGAGGAAAAACTGTTTTTT
clone_size: NA; cdr3_length: 19; j_call: TRBJ2-3; d_call: TRBD2; v_call: TRBV4-1; cdr3_aa: CASSQDRGWGLASTDTQYF; cdr3_nt: TGCGCCAGCAGCCAAGATCGAGGCTGGGGACTAGCGAGCACAGATACGCAGTATTTT
clone_size: NA; cdr3_length: 17; j_call: TRBJ1-1; d_call: TRBD1; v_call: TRBV27; cdr3_aa: CASFPLHYRGRNTEAFF; cdr3_nt: TGTGCCAGCTTCCCCTTACATTACAGGGGGCGCAACACTGAAGCTTTCTTT
clone_size: once; cdr3_length: 14; j_call: TRBJ1-5; d_call: NA; v_call: TRBV6-1; cdr3_aa: CASSEFQGNQPQHF; cdr3_nt: TGTGCCAGCAGTGAATTCCAGGGGAATCAGCCCCAGCATTTT
clone_size: NA; cdr3_length: 15; j_call: TRBJ1-3; d_call: NA; v_call: TRBV10-3; cdr3_aa: CAISESRGAGNTIYF; cdr3_nt: TGTGCCATCAGTGAGTCACGGGGAGCTGGAAACACCATATATTTT
clone_size: once; cdr3_length: 15; j_call: TRBJ2-7; d_call: TRBD1; v_call: TRBV9; cdr3_aa: CASSVSTGESYEQYF; cdr3_nt: TGTGCCAGCAGCGTCTCGACAGGGGAATCCTACGAGCAGTACTTC